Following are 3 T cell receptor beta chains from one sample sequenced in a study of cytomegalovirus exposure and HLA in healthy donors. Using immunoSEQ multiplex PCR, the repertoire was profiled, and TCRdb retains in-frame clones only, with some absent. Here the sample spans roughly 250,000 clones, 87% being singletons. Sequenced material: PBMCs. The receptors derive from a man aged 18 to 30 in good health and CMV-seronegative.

In DNA form, the CDR3 reads TGTGCATCTCGGGTCAGCTCCTATAATTCACCCCTCCACTTT. This gives the protein CASRVSSYNSPLHF. This chain links TRBV6-5 with TRBJ1-6; unclear D gene. The CDR3 sequence is 14 residues long. Germline CDR1 is MNHEY and CDR2 is SVGAGI.

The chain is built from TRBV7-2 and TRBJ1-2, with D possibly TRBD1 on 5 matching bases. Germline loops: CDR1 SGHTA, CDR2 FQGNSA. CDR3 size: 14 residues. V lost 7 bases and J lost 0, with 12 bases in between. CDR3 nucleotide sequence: TGTGCCAGCAATAGGACACCAGCTAACTATGGCTACACCTTC. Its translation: CASNRTPANYGYTF. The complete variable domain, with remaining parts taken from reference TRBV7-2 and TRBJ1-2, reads GAGVSQSPSNKVTEKGKDVELRCDPISGHTALYWYRQSLGQGLEFLIYFQGNSAPDKSGLPSDRFSAERTGGSVSTLTIQRTQQEDSAVYLCASNRTPANYGYTFGSGTRLTVV.

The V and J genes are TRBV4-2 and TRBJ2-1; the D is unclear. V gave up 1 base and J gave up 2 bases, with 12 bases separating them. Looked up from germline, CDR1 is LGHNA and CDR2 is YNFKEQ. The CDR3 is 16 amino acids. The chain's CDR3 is CASSQAPSGPYNEQFF. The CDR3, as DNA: TGTGCCAGCAGCCAAGCTCCAAGTGGCCCCTACAATGAGCAGTTCTTC.